This T cell receptor (beta chain) was retrieved from a study of OX40 agonist ivuxolimab in advanced cancers. For context, the study as a whole: The costimulatory receptor OX40 (CD134) was targeted by ivuxolimab, a fully human IgG2 agonistic monoclonal antibody. Intravenous ivuxolimab was administered to patients every 2 weeks at six dose levels: 0.01, 0.1, 0.3, 1.5, 3 and 10 mg/kg. Of the approximately 54 patients in dose escalation, 19 had hepatocellular carcinoma, about 15 had melanoma, 9 had renal cell carcinoma and 9 had head and neck cancer. A male proportion of roughly 80% and a mean age of approximately 62 years, ranging from about 23 to 90, were recorded for the dose-escalation cohort. Prior anti-PD-1, anti-PD-L1 or anti-CTLA-4 therapy was permitted, and checkpoint inhibitors had been received by about 37% of dose-escalation patients. Partial responses were achieved by three dose-escalation patients, of whom one had hepatocellular carcinoma and two had cutaneous melanoma. The point of sequencing TCRbeta in the periphery was to test whether ivuxolimab changed TCR sequence diversity and drove clonal T-cell expansion. The paper describes the monotherapy dose-escalation part (N ≈ 50 patients) of the phase I trial of ivuxolimab. Study-wide conclusions, independent of this receptor: At doses from 0.1 to 3.0 mg/kg, clonal expansion was seen in both CD4+ and CD8+ blood T cells between baseline and week 6. In partial responders in the 0.1-3.0 mg/kg groups, normalized peripheral clonal expansion was found to be among the lowest, especially among CD8+ T cells. The antigen specificity of the peripheral T cells that underwent clonal expansion was not determined. Low levels of normalized T-cell clonal expansion were also seen in some patients who did not respond. On average, CD8+ T cells showed more expanded clones than CD4+ T cells after ivuxolimab.

Genomic DNA was extracted from sorted cells for sequencing of the TCRbeta CDR3 region. TCRbeta CDR3 regions were sequenced using the immunoSEQ Assay. The table comes from immuneACCESS by way of TCRdb, which keeps in-frame sequences with V and J called. Part of the clones is missing from these tables; in studies checked, under half for an unresolved V gene and the rest for unknown reasons. The sample includes around 60,000 clones, with 70% to 85% observed a single time. Approximately 6% of the sample is held by the ten biggest clonotypes. The trial excluded patients who had a history of autoimmune disease or were on systemic immunosuppression. Peripheral blood for TCR sequencing was drawn from every dose cohort at baseline, at cycle 4 day 1 and at cycle 7 day 1. Samples were obtained from an open-label, multicenter, first-in-human phase I dose-escalation trial of ivuxolimab. Adults with locally advanced or metastatic melanoma, renal cell carcinoma, hepatocellular carcinoma or head and neck squamous cell carcinoma were enrolled in the trial. Before TCR sequencing, CD4+ and CD8+ T cells were separately sorted from peripheral blood.

Note on this clone: The antigen it binds to is not known. No per-base quality is available; no much larger clone lies one base away.

The sample in question was CD4+ or CD8+ T cells sorted from blood, obtained in a trial of the OX40 agonist ivuxolimab. This TCR was recovered from an adult with an advanced solid tumor such as melanoma, head and neck, liver or kidney cancer.

The DNA sequence is as follows: TGTGCCAGCAGCTTGAGACTCTCCGCTGGAAACACCATATATTTT. Protein translation: CASSLRLSAGNTIYF. The rearrangement joined TRBV11-2 to TRBJ1-3; no D segment can be confidently identified. Including cysteine and phenylalanine, the CDR3 has 15 amino acids. Of the read, only the CDR3 DNA is kept; its 45 bases are in frame from base 1. According to the germline V gene, CDR1 reads SGHAT and CDR2 reads FQNNGV. At the junction V is shortened by 3 bases and J by 2 bases, with 11 bases in between.